This T cell receptor beta chain derives from a study of blood T cell repertoires in COVID-19. On the study more broadly: Donors in the United States, Italy and Spain gave samples during acute or convalescent COVID-19. From T cells, B-cell-depleted T cells, or PBMCs came the material, which was cDNA or gDNA.

As handled by the study authors: Reference gene primer amplification gave nucleated cell count estimates. The data were produced by immunoSEQ multiplex PCR, yet TCRdb's version contains in-frame clones alone and is incomplete. V and J calls and clone size are as listed in that table; D and trimming were resolved from the DNA. The sample carries fewer than 250,000 clones, about 88% recorded once. Trimming pared 0 bases from V and 1 base from J, leaving 13 bases between. Germline V gene sequence: CDR1 SGHRS, CDR2 YFSETQ. The length of the CDR3 is 16 residues. The origin of this receptor is a human donor in a cohort sampled during active COVID-19. The gene calls are TRBV5-1 and TRBJ2-5; perhaps TRBD1 as D (6 bases). The sequencing input was peripheral blood. The CDR3: CASSLAPQGSQETQYF. CDR3 coding DNA: TGCGCCAGCAGCTTGGCCCCGCAGGGGAGCCAAGAGACCCAGTACTTC.